This T cell receptor (beta chain) is drawn from a study of T cell responses to AZD1222 COVID-19 vaccine. This clone was seen more than once but under ten times. Its antigen is undetermined. Overall study results and limits: A reported finding is that nearly half of spike-specific TCRs target unmutated variant regions. Regions 160-218 and 743-854 dominated among vaccine-associated CD4 TCRs spanning spike. Most donors were white British, females outnumbered males, and clonal diversity was possibly underestimated.

The CDR3 consists of 15 residues. The germline CDR1 and CDR2 sequences are MGHRA and YSYEKL. Trimming took 1 base from V and 5 from J; bases not matched to a gene: 3. TCRdb's copy holds only in-frame clones and misses some; the assay was immunoSEQ multiplex PCR. The sample lists 180,000 or so clones, 92% occurring once. This receptor was obtained from an adult who received the AZD1222 COVID-19 vaccine. This chain connects TRBV4-1 to TRBJ1-4; 8 bases are shared with TRBD1. The specimen comprised peripheral blood, sampled 28 days after the second AZD1222 dose. The CDR3 reads CASSQGGQVNEKLFF. DNA for the CDR3: TGCGCCAGCAGCCAAGGGGGACAGGTCAATGAAAAACTGTTTTTT.